The present T cell receptor (beta chain) was sequenced within a study of shared clonotypes between healthy human individuals. Notes on this clone: Its antigen is not known.

Study-wide results and caveats: Non-shared clonotypes had lower generation probabilities than clonotypes shared by all four sorted-subset donors. Incomplete sequencing of sorted subsets was indicated by rarefaction despite large depth.

The material for each subset, its genomic DNA, was split evenly across several immunoSEQ plates. Sequencing was performed with immunoSEQ multiplex PCR; in TCRdb, only in-frame clones are kept and a portion is missing. The sample carries millions of clones, 80% to 95% recorded once. This sequence was found in a young man in good health. Some clones in this sample may be carry-over from other donors' samples. Sequenced sample: naive CD4+ T cells from PBMCs. The subset was: CD45RA+ positively selected.

The CDR3 DNA reads TGTGCCAGCAGCTTAAACAGGGGAGGAATCACCGGGGAGCTGTTTTTT. Protein: CASSLNRGGITGELFF. The chain joins TRBV7-3 to TRBJ2-2, with D possibly TRBD1 on 7 matching bases. The CDR3 contains 16 residues. V lost 1 base to trimming and J lost 4 bases, with 13 bases between them. Germline V gene sequence: CDR1 SGHTA, CDR2 FQGTGA.